Listed below are T cell receptor beta chains from one sample, sequenced in a study of blood T cell repertoires in COVID-19. Sequencing used immunoSEQ multiplex PCR; TCRdb keeps in-frame clones, though not all of them. The table has 45,000 or so clones, around 84% seen once. The sample comprised peripheral blood. The receptors were gathered from a human donor in a cohort sampled during active COVID-19. CDR3s include the opening cysteine and the closing phenylalanine or tryptophan. The order of the fields is clone size, V gene, J gene, D gene, CDR3 protein, CDR3 DNA. A D gene is named only where the DNA matches it firmly. Clone size, where shown, is once, few, many, or a class for clones that have expanded.

NA	TRBV7-9	TRBJ2-4	NA	CASSLVGAALAKNIQYF	TGTGCCAGCAGCTTAGTAGGGGCGGCGCTAGCCAAAAACATTCAGTACTTC
medium-sized	TRBV27	TRBJ2-1	TRBD2	CASSLTGLAEYNEQFF	TGTGCCAGCAGTTTAACGGGACTAGCGGAGTACAATGAGCAGTTCTTC
NA	TRBV6-5	TRBJ1-6	NA	CASSYSGQYNSPLHF	TGTGCCAGCAGTTACTCAGGACAGTATAATTCACCCCTCCACTTT
NA	TRBV3-1/TRBV3-2	TRBJ1-3	NA	CASSQVPVRNTIYF	TGTGCCAGCAGCCAAGTCCCTGTTCGGAACACCATATATTTT
NA	TRBV5-8	TRBJ2-1	TRBD2	CASSLGSGGGNEQFF	TGTGCCAGCAGCTTGGGTAGCGGGGGGGGGAATGAGCAGTTCTTC
NA	TRBV18	TRBJ1-1	NA	CASSPPRYASMNTEAFF	TGTGCCAGCTCACCGCCCCGGTATGCGAGTATGAACACTGAAGCTTTCTTT
NA	TRBV5-1	TRBJ2-5	TRBD2	CASSGIGGKETQYF	TGCGCCAGCAGCGGGATCGGGGGGAAGGAGACCCAGTACTTC
NA	TRBV4-2	TRBJ2-2	TRBD2	CASSQGPAGGQANTGELFF	TGTGCCAGCAGCCAGGGACCAGCGGGGGGGCAAGCGAACACCGGGGAGCTGTTTTTT
NA	TRBV11-2	TRBJ1-6	NA	CASSLFSLRDFINSPLHF	TGTGCCAGCAGCCTCTTTAGTCTTAGGGACTTCATCAATTCACCCCTCCACTTT
NA	TRBV30	TRBJ1-3	TRBD1	CAWSKGQRSGNTIYF	TGTGCCTGGAGTAAGGGACAGCGCTCTGGAAACACCATATATTTT
NA	TRBV10-3	TRBJ2-1	TRBD2	CAISPTSGGAGEQFF	TGTGCCATCAGTCCGACTAGCGGGGGGGCTGGTGAGCAGTTCTTC
NA	TRBV20-1	TRBJ2-5	TRBD2	CSASLAGGGLQETQYF	TGCAGTGCTAGTCTAGCGGGGGGGGGTCTTCAAGAGACCCAGTACTTC
NA	TRBV15	TRBJ1-1	TRBD1	CATSKGGGNTEAFF	TGTGCCACCAGCAAAGGGGGCGGGAACACTGAAGCTTTCTTT
NA	TRBV5-4	TRBJ1-6	NA	CASSLTEPNSPLHF	TGTGCCAGCAGCTTAACAGAACCTAATTCACCCCTCCACTTT
NA	TRBV7-2	TRBJ2-1	NA	CASSTRGSYNEQFF	TGTGCCAGCAGCACCAGGGGCAGCTACAATGAGCAGTTCTTC
few	TRBV15	TRBJ1-5	TRBD1	CATSRDLGQGNQPQHF	TGTGCCACCAGCAGAGATTTGGGACAGGGAAATCAGCCCCAGCATTTT
NA	TRBV7-2	TRBJ2-1	NA	CASSLAPGSYNEQFF	TGTGCCAGCAGCTTAGCACCCGGCTCCTACAATGAGCAGTTCTTC
NA	TRBV19	TRBJ1-6	NA	CASSDGREIRPLHF	TGTGCCAGTAGTGACGGGCGGGAAATTCGGCCCCTCCACTTT
NA	TRBV6-5	TRBJ1-5	TRBD1	CASSTGTGGNQPQHF	TGTGCCAGCAGTACCGGGACAGGGGGCAATCAGCCCCAGCATTTT
NA	TRBV5-1	TRBJ2-3	NA	CADPVGATCTDTQYF	TGCGCCGACCCAGTGGGGGCTACGTGCACAGATACGCAGTATTTT
NA	TRBV19	TRBJ1-4	TRBD1	CASRRTGEKLFF	TGTGCCAGTCGGAGGACAGGAGAAAAACTGTTTTTT
NA	TRBV6-2/TRBV6-3	TRBJ1-5	NA	CASSYTRDSNQPQHF	TGTGCCAGCAGTTACACCAGGGATAGCAATCAGCCCCAGCATTTT
few	TRBV27	TRBJ1-5	TRBD1	CASKDQTGLQPQHF	TGTGCCAGCAAAGATCAGACAGGGTTACAGCCCCAGCATTTT
NA	TRBV7-8	TRBJ1-1	TRBD1	CASSSVRQGFEAFF	TGTGCCAGCAGCTCCGTACGACAGGGCTTTGAAGCTTTCTTT
NA	TRBV5-1	TRBJ1-3	NA	CASSSTSGSGNTIYF	TGCGCCAGCAGCTCTACCTCGGGGTCTGGAAACACCATATATTTT
NA	TRBV2	TRBJ1-5	NA	CASSGSPGTSNQPQHF	TGTGCCAGCAGTGGTTCCCCGGGAACTAGCAATCAGCCCCAGCATTTT
NA	TRBV11-2	TRBJ2-4	NA	CASSLVWGVGNIQYF	TGTGCCAGCAGCTTAGTGTGGGGGGTTGGAAACATTCAGTACTTC
NA	TRBV3-1/TRBV3-2	TRBJ2-2	TRBD2	CASSHGLAGSGELFF	TGTGCCAGCAGCCATGGACTAGCGGGGTCCGGGGAGCTGTTTTTT
NA	TRBV5-1	TRBJ1-6	TRBD1	CASSPGTGSVYNSPLHF	TGCGCCAGCAGCCCGGGGACAGGGTCCGTCTATAATTCACCCCTCCACTTT
NA	TRBV12-3/TRBV12-4	TRBJ1-6	NA	CASGQGYNSPLHF	TGTGCCAGCGGCCAGGGATATAATTCACCCCTCCACTTT
NA	TRBV19	TRBJ1-2	TRBD1	CASSPTGVGYTF	TGTGCCAGTAGTCCAACAGGGGTCGGCTACACCTTC
NA	TRBV24-1	TRBJ2-5	TRBD2	CATSDLHGVAGAQETQYF	TGTGCCACCAGTGATTTGCATGGAGTAGCGGGGGCTCAAGAGACCCAGTACTTC
NA	TRBV5-8	TRBJ2-5	TRBD2	CASSRGLAGGGETQYF	TGTGCCAGCAGCCGCGGACTAGCGGGGGGAGGAGAGACCCAGTACTTC
NA	TRBV30	TRBJ1-5	NA	CAWSVQRTRNSNQPQHF	TGTGCCTGGAGTGTACAAAGGACAAGAAATAGCAATCAGCCCCAGCATTTT
NA	TRBV5-6	TRBJ1-6	TRBD1	CASSSDRHSPLHF	TGTGCCAGCAGCTCGGACAGGCATTCACCCCTCCACTTT
NA	TRBV29-1	TRBJ2-7	TRBD1	CSVGGQGVSYEQYF	TGCAGCGTTGGGGGACAGGGGGTTTCCTACGAGCAGTACTTC
NA	TRBV7-2	TRBJ2-3	NA	CASSPLPSTDTQYF	TGTGCCAGCAGCCCCCTACCTAGCACAGATACGCAGTATTTT
NA	TRBV5-6	TRBJ1-2	NA	CASSLGTPNYGYTF	TGTGCCAGCAGCTTGGGGACACCTAACTATGGCTACACCTTC
NA	TRBV15	TRBJ2-4	TRBD1	CATSASQGARSKNIQYF	TGTGCCACCAGCGCGTCTCAGGGGGCGCGGTCCAAAAACATTCAGTACTTC
NA	TRBV5-1	TRBJ2-7	NA	CASSWGELTNYEQYF	TGCGCCAGCAGCTGGGGGGAATTAACGAACTACGAGCAGTACTTC
NA	TRBV10-1	TRBJ1-2	TRBD1	CASSPRDRRHYGYTF	TGCGCCAGCAGTCCCCGGGACAGACGCCACTATGGCTACACCTTC
NA	TRBV7-2	TRBJ1-2	TRBD1	CASSSTGSWYGYTF	TGTGCCAGCAGCTCGACAGGGTCTTGGTATGGCTACACCTTC
NA	TRBV7-2	TRBJ1-4	NA	CASSLGAGTTNEKLFF	TGTGCCAGCAGCTTAGGGGCGGGGACAACTAATGAAAAACTGTTTTTT
once	TRBV3-1/TRBV3-2	TRBJ2-7	TRBD2	CASSQVGLAVSYEQYF	TGTGCCAGCAGCCAAGTGGGACTAGCGGTCTCCTACGAGCAGTACTTC
NA	TRBV7-2	TRBJ2-3	TRBD2	CASSLGLGPSGTDTQYF	TGTGCCAGCAGCCTTGGGCTAGGGCCTAGCGGAACAGATACGCAGTATTTT
once	TRBV5-1	TRBJ2-2	NA	CASRDYVNTGELFF	TGCGCCAGCAGGGACTATGTGAACACCGGGGAGCTGTTTTTT
NA	TRBV5-4	TRBJ2-7	TRBD2	CASSLASGLSYEQYF	TGTGCCAGCAGCCTTGCTAGCGGACTCTCCTACGAGCAGTACTTC
NA	TRBV5-6	TRBJ2-7	NA	CASSAETYSYEQYF	TGTGCCAGCAGCGCCGAAACCTACTCCTACGAGCAGTACTTC
NA	TRBV11-3	TRBJ1-1	TRBD1	CASSLRTGTEAFF	TGTGCCAGCAGCCTCCGGACAGGGACTGAAGCTTTCTTT
once	TRBV5-6	TRBJ2-7	TRBD1	CASSSDRGPWYEQYF	TGTGCCAGCAGCTCGGACAGGGGGCCGTGGTACGAGCAGTACTTC
NA	TRBV7-2	TRBJ2-1	NA	CASSFYSHNEQFF	TGTGCCAGCAGCTTTTACAGCCACAATGAGCAGTTCTTC
NA	TRBV27	TRBJ2-5	NA	CASSVEQGSQETQYF	TGTGCCAGCAGTGTGGAGCAGGGGTCCCAAGAGACCCAGTACTTC
NA	TRBV10-3	TRBJ2-2	NA	CAIRPSFSPGELFF	TGTGCCATCAGGCCCTCGTTTAGCCCGGGGGAGCTGTTTTTT
few	TRBV2	TRBJ2-3	TRBD2	CASSELAGGVTDTQYF	TGTGCCAGCAGTGAACTAGCGGGGGGCGTCACAGATACGCAGTATTTT
NA	TRBV7-2	TRBJ2-5	NA	CASSPGVLAQETQYF	TGTGCCAGCAGCCCAGGGGTGCTAGCACAAGAGACCCAGTACTTC
NA	TRBV5-8	TRBJ1-1	TRBD1	CASSQGTGRQGEKGTEAFF	TGTGCCAGCAGCCAGGGTACCGGGAGACAGGGGGAAAAGGGCACTGAAGCTTTCTTT
NA	TRBV9	TRBJ1-1	NA	CASSVDWGQGDTEAFF	TGTGCCAGCAGCGTAGATTGGGGCCAGGGCGACACTGAAGCTTTCTTT
few	TRBV5-1	TRBJ1-2	NA	CASSLGTYASGSYGYTF	TGCGCCAGCAGCTTGGGAACTTACGCCAGCGGCAGCTATGGCTACACCTTC
NA	TRBV7-9	TRBJ1-6	NA	CASSQDGLWSPLHF	TGTGCCAGCAGCCAAGATGGACTGTGGTCACCCCTCCACTTT
NA	TRBV7-6	TRBJ2-2	NA	CASSLGYRATGELFF	TGTGCCAGCAGCTTAGGTTACAGGGCCACCGGGGAGCTGTTTTTT